The rows below give T cell receptor beta chains drawn from one sample of a study of graft-versus-host responses after intestinal transplantation. Sequencing was performed with immunoSEQ multiplex PCR; in TCRdb, only in-frame clones are kept and a portion is missing. This sample has some 120,000 clones, with around 90% found just once. What these receptors recognize is not known. The sequenced sample was unstimulated CD4+ T cells sorted from spleen or lymph node cells, obtained before intestinal transplant. The receptors come from a human donor who received an intestinal transplant. The conserved cysteine and the conserved F or W are not part of the CDR3 here.

cdr3_aa: ASSLEGQGNTIY; v_call: TRBV5-1
cdr3_aa: ASSQEGRGYT; v_call: TRBV4-2
cdr3_aa: ASSVGGRSNSPLH; v_call: TRBV9
cdr3_aa: ASSEGGQGKF; v_call: TRBV6-5
cdr3_aa: ASSLAEVRKSYGYT; v_call: TRBV7-9
cdr3_aa: SVEGPNTEAF; v_call: TRBV29-1
cdr3_aa: ASSTALRSEQF; v_call: TRBV11-2
cdr3_aa: ASRGGGVNTGELF; v_call: TRBV5-1
cdr3_aa: ASSFMGTQY; v_call: TRBV7-2
cdr3_aa: ASSPQGPDTQY; v_call: TRBV27
cdr3_aa: ASSRGGGNEKLF; v_call: TRBV4-2
cdr3_aa: ASSEDGQPQH; v_call: TRBV2
cdr3_aa: ASSVDRANTEAF; v_call: TRBV9
cdr3_aa: ASSMGGGPYEQY; v_call: TRBV7-2
cdr3_aa: ASSGEFNQPQH; v_call: TRBV6-1
cdr3_aa: ASSNTDTDYGYT; v_call: TRBV19